This T cell receptor (beta chain) was retrieved from a study of blood T cells in healthy people across ages. Then a second PCR, running roughly 7 to 11 cycles, was carried out with a sample-barcoded 5' primer and a J-beta primer mix. MiXCR was run by TCRdb on the 5' RACE reads, yielding one entry per CDR3 protein. This sample yields some 290,000 distinct CDR3 sequences, of which about 25% are seen a single time; approximately 29% belongs to the top ten. Germline V gene sequence: CDR1 SEHNR, CDR2 FQNEAQ (reference sequence). The CDR3 spans 13 residues. The clonotype was recovered from a woman aged 70-85 years in good health. Material: blood. The V and J genes are TRBV7-9 and TRBJ2-1; no firm D call. The J call could be wrong; TRBJ2-7 is a better fit for the DNA end. The CDR3 sequence: CASSLDISYEQYF. The CDR3 nucleotides are TGTGCCAGCAGCTTAGACATCTCCTACGAGCAGTACTTC.